The 27 T cell receptor beta chains given below trace back to one sample, sequenced in a study of blood T cell repertoires in COVID-19. The data were produced by immunoSEQ multiplex PCR, yet TCRdb's version contains in-frame clones alone and is incomplete. The data hold around 160,000 clones, with about 90% observed a single time. Specimen: peripheral blood. The receptors stem from a human donor in a cohort sampled during active COVID-19.

This clone was counted a few times. The gene calls are TRBV12-3 or TRBV12-4 and TRBJ1-6, with TRBD1 identical over 8 bases. V lost 6 bases to trimming and J lost 12 bases; unmatched junction nucleotides: 7. CDR3 size: 13 residues. The CDR3 loop is CASSHGTGLPLHF. The CDR3 DNA follows: TGTGCCAGCAGCCATGGGACAGGTCTACCCCTCCACTTT.

The J gene is TRBJ1-2, the V gene TRBV5-4; 8 bases match TRBD1. Germline-derived CDR1 and CDR2 are SGHNT and YYREEE (reference sequence). V lost 4 bases, J lost 3 bases, and 2 bases stayed unmatched. The CDR3 runs 13 residues. In DNA, the CDR3 is TGTGCCAGCAGCCTGACAGGGGACTATGGCTACACCTTC. As protein: CASSLTGDYGYTF.

V and J are TRBV19 and TRBJ1-3; D is ambiguous. This CDR3 spans 15 amino acids. CDR1 LNHDA and CDR2 SQIVND come from the germline V gene (reference sequence). V shed 8 bases and J shed 1 base, with 15 bases lying between them. CDR3 nucleotides: TGTGCCAGTTCTTCGGAGGGTTCATCTGGAAACACCATATATTTT. Protein product: CASSSEGSSGNTIYF.

The V and J genes are TRBV19 and TRBJ1-2; 7 nucleotides match TRBD1. Germline CDR1 and CDR2: LNHDA and SQIVND (reference sequence). Trimming removed 5 bases from V and 6 bases from J; junction bases left unmatched: 12. The CDR3 loop spans 15 amino acids. This chain's CDR3 is CASSLYTRTGDGYTF. CDR3 nucleotide sequence: TGTGCCAGTAGTCTCTACACCCGAACAGGGGATGGCTACACCTTC.

This clone was recorded once. V usage is TRBV7-9 and J usage is TRBJ1-3; no clear D gene. Trimming took off 4 bases at V and 5 bases at J, with 12 bases between the two ends. The CDR3 has 14 residues. Germline V lookup: CDR1 SEHNR, CDR2 FQNEAQ (reference sequence). CDR3 loop: CASSWQRGRNTIYF. CDR3 bases: TGTGCCAGCAGCTGGCAGCGGGGTCGAAACACCATATATTTT.

The CDR3 DNA is TGTGCCAGAGCTTATTGGGGGGGGCCCCCGTACCAAGAGACCCAGTACTTC. Its protein is CARAYWGGPPYQETQYF. The V call is TRBV5-6, the J call TRBJ2-5, with D maybe TRBD2 (7 bases). The CDR3 contains 17 residues. Germline V CDR1 and CDR2: SGHDT, YYEEEE. Trimming shortened V by 8 bases and J by 0 bases, and 23 bases separated the two germline ends.

The chain is built from TRBV30 and TRBJ1-1; D not resolved. Germline assignment: CDR1 GTSNPN and CDR2 SVGIG (reference sequence). The CDR3 spans 14 residues. Between the trimmed V and J ends, which lost 2 bases and 5 bases, there was a span of 15 bases. The DNA for the CDR3 is TGTGCCTGGAGTCCTCCCTTGGGAGGTACTGAAGCTTTCTTT. It specifies CAWSPPLGGTEAFF. Looking up the rest from reference TRBV30 and TRBJ1-1 gives the full variable domain: SQTIHQWPATLVQPVGSPLSLECTVEGTSNPNLYWYRQAAGRGLQLLFYSVGIGQISSEVPQNLSASRPQDRQFILSSKKLLLSDSGFYLCAWSPPLGGTEAFFGQGTRLTVV.

The chain links TRBV5-5 to TRBJ1-5; the match to TRBD1 covers 8 bases. Germline CDR1 SGHKS, CDR2 YYEKEE (reference sequence). With 4 bases clipped from V and 2 bases from J, the junction kept 8 bases outside the gene matches. The CDR3 is 16 amino acids. DNA of the CDR3: TGTGCCAGCAGCGTGACAGGGGTAGTAGGCAATCAGCCCCAGCATTTT. Its translation: CASSVTGVVGNQPQHF.

This sequence joins TRBV28 and TRBJ1-4; no definite D call. V lost 3 bases to trimming and J lost 8 bases, with 10 bases between them. Germline V gives CDR1 MDHEN, CDR2 SYDVKM. This CDR3 has 13 amino acids. The CDR3 here is CASSLNRREKLFF. Here the CDR3 DNA reads TGTGCCAGCAGTTTGAACCGGCGGGAAAAACTGTTTTTT.

The J gene is TRBJ2-7, the V gene TRBV5-1; 9 nucleotides line up with TRBD1. The CDR3 runs 15 residues. Germline V gene sequence: CDR1 SGHRS, CDR2 YFSETQ. Trimming cost V 3 bases and J 8 bases; bases outside gene matches: 12. CDR3 region: CASSSTGGLSSQQYF. The DNA for the CDR3 is TGCGCCAGCAGCTCGACAGGGGGACTGAGTTCCCAGCAGTACTTC.

The chain links TRBV7-8 to TRBJ2-2; TRBD1 agrees at 8 bases. Germline loops: CDR1 SGHVS, CDR2 FQNEAQ. V lost 4 bases to trimming and J lost 7 bases; unmatched junction nucleotides: 14. CDR3 length: 17 residues. This CDR3 reads CASSSRVPNRGIGELFF. The CDR3 bases are TGTGCCAGCAGCTCAAGGGTCCCAAACAGGGGGATCGGGGAGCTGTTTTTT.

CDR3 in DNA: TGTGCCAGTAGTAAGGGGACAGGGTATTCGTACACTGAAGCTTTCTTT. As protein: CASSKGTGYSYTEAFF. J is TRBJ1-1 and V is TRBV19; 9 nucleotides match TRBD1. The CDR3 contains 16 residues. Losses at the gene ends were 4 bases for V and 3 bases for J; bases not matched to a gene: 9. CDR1 is LNHDA and CDR2 is SQIVND in the germline V gene (reference sequence). The whole variable domain, filled in from reference TRBV19 and TRBJ1-1, reads DGGITQSPKYLFRKEGQNVTLSCEQNLNHDAMYWYRQDPGQGLRLIYYSQIVNDFQKGDIAEGYSVSREKKESFPLTVTSAQKNPTAFYLCASSKGTGYSYTEAFFGQGTRLTVV.

The chain recombines TRBV4-1 with TRBJ2-7; 8 bases match TRBD2. J was trimmed by 3 bases and V by 0 bases; bases with no gene match: 4. The CDR3 has 15 residues. CDR1 and CDR2 (germline): MGHRA, YSYEKL. DNA of the CDR3: TGCGCCAGCAGCCAAGACGGGGGGGGAATCTACGAGCAGTACTTC. This encodes CASSQDGGGIYEQYF.

The V call is TRBV2, the J call TRBJ2-2, with D possibly being TRBD1 (5 bases). The CDR3 sequence is 12 residues long. Germline CDR1 and CDR2: SNHLY and FYNNEI. CDR3 sequence: CPGRTHTGELFF. CDR3 nucleotide sequence: TGTCCTGGGCGGACACACACCGGGGAGCTGTTTTTT.

The rearrangement links TRBV5-1 to TRBJ2-2, with no clear D. The V gene's germline CDR1 is SGHRS and CDR2 YFSETQ. Trimming stripped 1 base from V and 2 bases from J, with 9 bases between. The CDR3 is made up of 15 amino acids. CDR3 coding DNA: TGCGCCAGCAGCTTGTGGCAGGAAAACACCGGGGAGCTGTTTTTT. The encoded protein is CASSLWQENTGELFF.

The chain links TRBV5-1 to TRBJ2-7; 11 bases fit TRBD1. Germline CDR1 SGHRS, CDR2 YFSETQ. Unmatched junction bases numbered 15, after V lost 4 bases and J lost 6 bases. This CDR3 spans 17 amino acids. CDR3: CASSRGTGGIVSVEQYF. The CDR3, as DNA: TGCGCCAGCAGCCGGGGGACAGGGGGTATCGTTTCGGTCGAGCAGTACTTC.

The chain uses TRBV11-3 and TRBJ2-3; 14 nucleotides line up with TRBD2. CDR1 and CDR2 from the germline V gene are SGHNT and YENEEA. The length of the CDR3 is 18 residues. V was clipped by 5 bases and J by 5 bases; unmatched bases: 12. For the CDR3, the DNA is TGTGCCAGCAGCATGGGACTAGCGGGAGTAGGGCCACAAGATACGCAGTATTTT. Protein: CASSMGLAGVGPQDTQYF.

The V call is TRBV6-5, the J call TRBJ2-5, with 8 bases aligning to TRBD2. Germline V CDR1 and CDR2: MNHEY, SVGAGI. Trimming cost V 7 bases and J 2 bases; bases outside gene matches: 6. This CDR3 contains 14 residues. CDR3 DNA: TGTGCCAGCACGAGCGGGAGAAGGCAAGAGACCCAGTACTTC. Residues: CASTSGRRQETQYF.

V gene TRBV7-8 combines with J gene TRBJ2-5, with a tentative D call TRBD1 (5 bases). CDR1 is SGHVS and CDR2 is FQNEAQ in the germline V gene. Trimming pared 4 bases from V and 4 bases from J, leaving 10 bases between. The length of the CDR3 is 13 residues. Here the CDR3 reads CASSSGPRETQYF. Written as DNA, the CDR3 is TGTGCCAGCAGCTCAGGGCCCCGAGAGACCCAGTACTTC.

The gene calls are TRBV10-1 and TRBJ2-2; a possible D gene is TRBD1 (6 bases). CDR1 is WNHNN and CDR2 is SYGVQD in the germline V gene (reference sequence). This CDR3 has 11 residues. V lost 5 bases and J lost 9, with 7 bases in between. This chain's CDR3 is CASSQGRELFF. The CDR3 DNA follows: TGCGCCAGCAGTCAGGGGCGGGAGCTGTTTTTT.

The CDR3 coding sequence is TGTGCCAGCAGCTTAGAGCTTCACTATGGCTACACCTTC. Its protein product is CASSLELHYGYTF. This rearrangement joins TRBV7-9 to TRBJ1-2, with D uncertain. CDR1 is SEHNR and CDR2 is FQNEAQ in the germline V gene (reference sequence). The CDR3 length is 13 residues. Trimming shortened V by 1 base and J by 3 bases, and 6 bases separated the two germline ends.

The chain links TRBV4-1 to TRBJ2-2; 7 nucleotides align to TRBD1. Looked up from germline, CDR1 is MGHRA and CDR2 is YSYEKL. Trimming took 4 bases from V and 3 from J; bases not matched to a gene: 5. The CDR3 consists of 15 residues. For the CDR3, the DNA is TGCGCCAGCAGCCTGCAACAGGGGTACACCGGGGAGCTGTTTTTT. Residues: CASSLQQGYTGELFF.

The chain uses TRBV6-6 and TRBJ1-6, with TRBD1 identical over 8 bases. Germline V gives CDR1 MNHNY, CDR2 SVGAGI (reference sequence). The CDR3 covers 13 residues. Trimming took 6 bases from V and 5 from J; bases not matched to a gene: 0. CDR3 amino acids: CASRTGDNSPLHF. The CDR3 DNA reads TGTGCCAGCAGGACAGGGGATAATTCACCCCTCCACTTT.

The V and J genes are TRBV24-1 and TRBJ2-5, with D possibly being TRBD2 (6 bases). V was clipped by 1 base and J by 1 base, with 9 bases between them. The CDR3 sequence is 15 residues long. The germline V gene has CDR1 KGHDR and CDR2 SFDVKD. The CDR3 loop is CATSDFRGTQETQYF. CDR3 DNA sequence: TGTGCCACCAGTGATTTCCGGGGGACCCAAGAGACCCAGTACTTC.

The chain is built from TRBV5-4 and TRBJ2-7; D perhaps matches TRBD1 (6 bases). V gave up 4 bases and J gave up 0 bases, with 23 bases separating them. Germline V gene lookup returns CDR1 SGHNT and CDR2 YYREEE (reference sequence). CDR3 length: 18 amino acids. CDR3 loop: CASSPAKLKTGASYEQYF. CDR3 nucleotide sequence: TGTGCCAGCAGCCCCGCCAAACTGAAGACAGGAGCCTCCTACGAGCAGTACTTC.

The chain carries TRBV30 and TRBJ2-7, with no clear D. Germline V gene sequence: CDR1 GTSNPN, CDR2 SVGIG (reference sequence). Trimming left V 1 base short and J 3 bases short, with 19 bases between. The CDR3 has 16 amino acids. The CDR3 is CAWSAAPPGTGYEQYF. CDR3 bases: TGTGCCTGGAGTGCGGCCCCACCGGGTACGGGCTACGAGCAGTACTTC.

The V and J genes are TRBV6-5 and TRBJ2-3; 9 bases map to TRBD1. V lost 5 bases to trimming and J lost 11 bases; unmatched junction nucleotides: 5. CDR3 length: 12 amino acids. Germline V CDR1 and CDR2: MNHEY, SVGAGI. CDR3 in amino acids: CASSIRQGGQYF. The CDR3 nucleotides are TGTGCCAGCAGTATTCGACAGGGGGGGCAGTATTTT.